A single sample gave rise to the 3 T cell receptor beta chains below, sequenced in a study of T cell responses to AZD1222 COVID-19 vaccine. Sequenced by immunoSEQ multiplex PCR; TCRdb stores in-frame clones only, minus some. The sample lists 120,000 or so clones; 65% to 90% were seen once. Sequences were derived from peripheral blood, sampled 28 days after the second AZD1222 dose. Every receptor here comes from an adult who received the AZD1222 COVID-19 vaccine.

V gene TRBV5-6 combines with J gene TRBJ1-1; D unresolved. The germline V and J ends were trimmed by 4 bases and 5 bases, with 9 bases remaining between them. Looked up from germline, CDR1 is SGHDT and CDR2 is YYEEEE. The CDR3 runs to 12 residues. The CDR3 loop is CASSLSGTEAFF. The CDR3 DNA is TGTGCCAGCAGCCTATCGGGGACTGAAGCTTTCTTT.

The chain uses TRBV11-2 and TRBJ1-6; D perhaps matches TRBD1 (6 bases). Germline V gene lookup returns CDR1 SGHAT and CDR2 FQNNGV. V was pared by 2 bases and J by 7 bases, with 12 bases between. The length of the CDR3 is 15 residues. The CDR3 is CASSLRQEYNSPLHF. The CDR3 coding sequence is TGTGCCAGCAGCTTACGACAGGAGTACAATTCACCCCTCCACTTT. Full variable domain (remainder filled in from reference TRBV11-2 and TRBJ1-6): EAGVAQSPRYKIIEKRQSVAFWCNPISGHATLYWYQQILGQGPKLLIQFQNNGVVDDSQLPKDRFSAERLKGVDSTLKIQPAKLEDSAVYLCASSLRQEYNSPLHFGNGTRLTVT.

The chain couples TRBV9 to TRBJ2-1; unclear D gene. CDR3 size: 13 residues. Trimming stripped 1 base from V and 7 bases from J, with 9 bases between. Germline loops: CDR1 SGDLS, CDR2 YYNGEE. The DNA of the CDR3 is TGTGCCAGCAGCGTAACCCTAGGGAATGAGCAGTTCTTC. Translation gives CASSVTLGNEQFF.